This T cell receptor (beta chain) was sequenced in a study of T cell repertoires in cytomegalovirus infection. About the research overall: Public TCR beta signatures provided an indication of both CMV infection and a matching HLA type.

This clonotype showed up many times. Its antigen is undetermined. TCRdb independently ran MiXCR on the reads; one entry per CDR3 protein. In the table there are 570,000 or so distinct CDR3 sequences, roughly 42% of which are singletons. Study-wide points: Adding up the frequency of public TCR beta families identified people who carried CMV plus the relevant HLA.

Trimming shortened V by 4 bases and J by 9 bases, and 12 bases separated the two germline ends. Germline-derived CDR1 and CDR2 are SGHTA and FQGNSA. CDR3 size: 12 residues. The genes are TRBV7-2 and TRBJ1-1; D is undetermined. The material sequenced was cultured PBMCs, taken from culture after CMV antigen stimulation. The receptor comes from a human donor in good health (CMV status not recorded). Some clones in this sample may be carry-over from other donors' samples. CDR3 sequence: CASSSVQLQAFF. The CDR3 DNA reads as TGTGCCAGCAGCTCGGTACAGTTGCAAGCTTTCTTT.